These T cell receptor beta chains were read from a single sample in a study of cytomegalovirus exposure and HLA in healthy donors. Measured with immunoSEQ multiplex PCR; TCRdb has only the in-frame clones, and not every one. This sample contains more than 70,000 clones. The sequenced material came from PBMCs. Receptors were obtained from a woman aged 55-70 years in good health and CMV-seronegative. CDR3s include the opening cysteine and the closing phenylalanine or tryptophan. A D gene is named only where the DNA matches it firmly.

CDR3 DNA: TGTGCCAGTAGTAATAACCTATACGAGCAGTACTTC
CDR3 protein: CASSNNLYEQYF
D gene: .
J gene: TRBJ2-7
V gene: TRBV19

CDR3 DNA: TGTGCCAGTAGTAGCGGGAGGGCGGTCGGGGAGCTGTTTTTT
CDR3 protein: CASSSGRAVGELFF
D gene: TRBD2
J gene: TRBJ2-2
V gene: TRBV19

CDR3 DNA: TGTGCCATCAGTGATTTCAGGGGAGACAGGGGGCCCACAGATACGCAGTATTTT
CDR3 protein: CAISDFRGDRGPTDTQYF
D gene: TRBD1
J gene: TRBJ2-3
V gene: TRBV10-3

CDR3 DNA: TGTGCCAGCAGCTTGGGTACAGGGGGCGGGTCGTACCAAGAGACCCAGTACTTC
CDR3 protein: CASSLGTGGGSYQETQYF
D gene: TRBD1
J gene: TRBJ2-5
V gene: TRBV5-4

CDR3 DNA: TGTGCCAGCAGCTTCCAGGGCACCGGACAGCCCCAGCATTTT
CDR3 protein: CASSFQGTGQPQHF
D gene: .
J gene: TRBJ1-5
V gene: TRBV5-8

CDR3 DNA: TGTGCCAGCAGTCGAGCGGAGGGTCACAATGAGCAGTTCTTC
CDR3 protein: CASSRAEGHNEQFF
D gene: .
J gene: TRBJ2-1
V gene: TRBV2

CDR3 DNA: TGTGCCAGCGCTACTTCTCTCCTTGAGGCCTACAATGAGCAGTTCTTC
CDR3 protein: CASATSLLEAYNEQFF
D gene: .
J gene: TRBJ2-1
V gene: TRBV4-2

CDR3 DNA: TGCGCCACCTACTCCCAAAACACCATATATTTT
CDR3 protein: CATYSQNTIYF
D gene: .
J gene: TRBJ1-3
V gene: TRBV5-1

CDR3 DNA: TGTACCAGCAGCTTTCGACTAGCAGAGTACAATGAGCAGTTCTTC
CDR3 protein: CTSSFRLAEYNEQFF
D gene: TRBD2
J gene: TRBJ2-1
V gene: TRBV7-2

CDR3 DNA: TGTGCCAGCAGTTTATACCGGGACAGGGTTGTTTTT
CDR3 protein: CASSLYRDRVVF
D gene: TRBD1
J gene: TRBJ1-1
V gene: TRBV28

CDR3 DNA: TGTGCCAGTAGTGTAAGGCCCGAGGAGGGGCAGTTCTTC
CDR3 protein: CASSVRPEEGQFF
D gene: .
J gene: TRBJ2-1
V gene: TRBV19

CDR3 DNA: TGTGCCAGCAGTTCCCAAGGACAGGGCACAGATACGCAGTATTTT
CDR3 protein: CASSSQGQGTDTQYF
D gene: TRBD1
J gene: TRBJ2-3
V gene: TRBV2

CDR3 DNA: TGTGCCAGTAGTGTTACAGGGGGTGGTGAAGCTTTCTTT
CDR3 protein: CASSVTGGGEAFF
D gene: TRBD1
J gene: TRBJ1-1
V gene: TRBV19

CDR3 DNA: TGCAGCGTCAAACAACAGGGTAGGGAGACCCAGTACTTC
CDR3 protein: CSVKQQGRETQYF
D gene: .
J gene: TRBJ2-5
V gene: TRBV29-1

CDR3 DNA: TGTGCCAGCCGTCCGGAAGGAGGGGCTCTTGGAAACACCATATATTTT
CDR3 protein: CASRPEGGALGNTIYF
D gene: .
J gene: TRBJ1-3
V gene: TRBV9

CDR3 DNA: TGTGCCAGCAGCTTTTTTGGTCCTGGGACAAAAAAGAACTATGGCTACACCTTC
CDR3 protein: CASSFFGPGTKKNYGYTF
D gene: .
J gene: TRBJ1-2
V gene: TRBV5-4

CDR3 DNA: TGTGCCAGCAGTTACTGGGGGGAGGCTTACAATGAGCAGTTCTTC
CDR3 protein: CASSYWGEAYNEQFF
D gene: .
J gene: TRBJ2-1
V gene: TRBV6-5

CDR3 DNA: TGTGCCAGCACTGCCAAATGGACAGGGTGGTCCTCTGGGGCCAACGTCCTGACTTTC
CDR3 protein: CASTAKWTGWSSGANVLTF
D gene: TRBD1
J gene: TRBJ2-6
V gene: TRBV2

CDR3 DNA: TGTGCCAGCAGCAGTGGTACTAGCGGCTACAATGAGCAGTTCTTC
CDR3 protein: CASSSGTSGYNEQFF
D gene: TRBD2
J gene: TRBJ2-1
V gene: TRBV9

CDR3 DNA: TGTGCCAGCATACCAGCGGGTAATTCACCCCTCCACTTT
CDR3 protein: CASIPAGNSPLHF
D gene: .
J gene: TRBJ1-6
V gene: TRBV2

CDR3 DNA: TGTGCCAGCAGCTCAACGACAGACAATGAGCAGTTCTTC
CDR3 protein: CASSSTTDNEQFF
D gene: .
J gene: TRBJ2-1
V gene: TRBV7-3

CDR3 DNA: TGCGCCAGCAGCTTGGGGAGCAATGAGCAGTTCTTC
CDR3 protein: CASSLGSNEQFF
D gene: .
J gene: TRBJ2-1
V gene: TRBV5-1

CDR3 DNA: TGTGCCAGCAGCCAAGTCCGGGACAGGGCCTACAATGAGCAGTTCTTC
CDR3 protein: CASSQVRDRAYNEQFF
D gene: TRBD1
J gene: TRBJ2-1
V gene: TRBV14

CDR3 DNA: TGTGCCAGTAGTACAGGTACATCTGGGGCCAACGTCCTGACTTTC
CDR3 protein: CASSTGTSGANVLTF
D gene: .
J gene: TRBJ2-6
V gene: TRBV19

CDR3 DNA: TGTGCCAGCAGTTTTCCCGGACTAGCGGGAGTGTACGAGCAGTACTTC
CDR3 protein: CASSFPGLAGVYEQYF
D gene: TRBD2
J gene: TRBJ2-7
V gene: TRBV28

CDR3 DNA: TGTGCCAGCAGCAGACAGCCCTCCTACGAGCAGTACTTC
CDR3 protein: CASSRQPSYEQYF
D gene: .
J gene: TRBJ2-7
V gene: TRBV9

CDR3 DNA: TGCGCCAGCAGGGCTGAGGCGGGAGGGCTTAGTACGCAGTATTTT
CDR3 protein: CASRAEAGGLSTQYF
D gene: TRBD2
J gene: TRBJ2-3
V gene: TRBV4-3

CDR3 DNA: TGTGCCAGCAGGATGACTGCAGATACGCAGTATTTT
CDR3 protein: CASRMTADTQYF
D gene: .
J gene: TRBJ2-3
V gene: TRBV11-2

CDR3 DNA: TGCAGCGTTGGGCCGGGAACCTGCGCAGATACGCAGTATTTT
CDR3 protein: CSVGPGTCADTQYF
D gene: .
J gene: TRBJ2-3
V gene: TRBV29-1

CDR3 DNA: TGTGCCAGCAGTGAGGGACTAGCGGAGGGGCGGAACATTCAGTACTTC
CDR3 protein: CASSEGLAEGRNIQYF
D gene: TRBD2
J gene: TRBJ2-4
V gene: TRBV2

CDR3 DNA: TGTGCCAGCAGCCCCCAGGGACAGGGCCCCTACGAGCAGTACTTC
CDR3 protein: CASSPQGQGPYEQYF
D gene: TRBD1
J gene: TRBJ2-7
V gene: TRBV9

CDR3 DNA: TGTGCCAGCAGCTCCCTGAGCGGGAAGATCCCCTCCTCCTACGAGCAGTACTTC
CDR3 protein: CASSSLSGKIPSSYEQYF
D gene: TRBD2
J gene: TRBJ2-7
V gene: TRBV13

CDR3 DNA: TGTGCCAGCAGCTTAGCCCGGCTAGCGGGGGTTGATGAGCAGTTCTTC
CDR3 protein: CASSLARLAGVDEQFF
D gene: TRBD2
J gene: TRBJ2-1
V gene: TRBV7-9

CDR3 DNA: TGCGCCAGCAGCTTGGAACTAGATGGACAGGGAATGGGAGGACTAGCGGGAAGGACAGATACGCAGTATTTT
CDR3 protein: CASSLELDGQGMGGLAGRTDTQYF
D gene: TRBD2
J gene: TRBJ2-3
V gene: TRBV5-1

CDR3 DNA: TGTGCCAGCAGCTTAGCAAGAGATGAGCAGTTCTTC
CDR3 protein: CASSLARDEQFF
D gene: .
J gene: TRBJ2-1
V gene: TRBV7-3

CDR3 DNA: TGTGCCAGCAGTTACTACCCTAGCGGGAGTCGGAATGAGCAGTTCTTC
CDR3 protein: CASSYYPSGSRNEQFF
D gene: TRBD2
J gene: TRBJ2-1
V gene: TRBV6-5

CDR3 DNA: TGTGCCAGCAATGAGAGATACACCGGGGAGCTGTTTTTT
CDR3 protein: CASNERYTGELFF
D gene: .
J gene: TRBJ2-2
V gene: TRBV7-2

CDR3 DNA: TGTGCCTGGAGTGGAGGTTCGTCGGGGAATCAGCCCCAGCATTTT
CDR3 protein: CAWSGGSSGNQPQHF
D gene: .
J gene: TRBJ1-5
V gene: TRBV30

CDR3 DNA: TGTGCCAGCAGGGTTACAGGGGTCGGGAATCAGCCCCAGCATTTT
CDR3 protein: CASRVTGVGNQPQHF
D gene: TRBD1
J gene: TRBJ1-5
V gene: TRBV2

CDR3 DNA: TGTGCCAGTAGTAGACTAGCGGGAGACACAGATACGCAGTATTTT
CDR3 protein: CASSRLAGDTDTQYF
D gene: TRBD2
J gene: TRBJ2-3
V gene: TRBV19

CDR3 DNA: TGTGCCATCAGTCAGGGCGCCGCTAACACCGGGGAGCTGTTTTTT
CDR3 protein: CAISQGAANTGELFF
D gene: .
J gene: TRBJ2-2
V gene: TRBV10-3

CDR3 DNA: TGTGCCAGCAGTGCCCTACAGGGGGCTTATCCCGGGGAGCTGTTTTTT
CDR3 protein: CASSALQGAYPGELFF
D gene: TRBD1
J gene: TRBJ2-2
V gene: TRBV6-1

CDR3 DNA: TGTGCCAGTAACGAGGGGGCCACTGAAGCTTTCTTT
CDR3 protein: CASNEGATEAFF
D gene: TRBD1
J gene: TRBJ1-1
V gene: TRBV19

CDR3 DNA: TGTGCCAGCAGCTTGGTAGCGCAATCCTACGAGCAGTACTTC
CDR3 protein: CASSLVAQSYEQYF
D gene: .
J gene: TRBJ2-7
V gene: TRBV7-9